These 29 T cell receptor beta chains share one sample of origin, sequenced in a study of low-dose radiotherapy and immunotherapy resistance in tumors. Alpha- and beta-chain coverage of first-strand cDNA came from TRAV- and TRBV-specific primers. Over roughly 19 PCR cycles, TCRs were amplified from a constant-region primer and V-primer adapter. TCRdb re-called the reads with MiXCR, one entry per CDR3 protein. This repertoire shows 15,000 to 20,000 distinct CDR3 sequences, around two thirds found once; its top ten account for around 5.9%. The receptors originated from a human donor with advanced metastatic prostate, ovarian, gallbladder or colorectal cancer (not recorded which). This table probably holds off-target reads from a library built for another chain.

The rearrangement uses TRBV3-1 and TRBJ1-4; D gene ambiguous. The germline CDR1 and CDR2 sequences are LGHDT and YNNKEL (reference sequence). V was cut by 3 bases and J by 3 bases, with 8 bases left in between. This CDR3 is 14 amino acids long. The CDR3 DNA reads as TGTGCCAGCAGCCACAGGCGGGCTAATGAAAAACTGTTTTTT. This gives the protein CASSHRRANEKLFF.

The V call is TRBV6-8, the J call TRBJ1-4; 7 nucleotides line up with TRBD1. The CDR3 contains 15 residues. Trimming took 0 bases from V and 7 from J; bases not matched to a gene: 5. Germline assignment: CDR1 MNHGY and CDR2 SAAAGT. Written as DNA, the CDR3 is TGTGCCAGCAGTTACTCGAGCACAGGGGTTGAAAAACTGTTTTTT. It encodes CASSYSSTGVEKLFF.

The genes are TRBV12-3 or TRBV12-4 and TRBJ2-3, with 9 bases fitting TRBD1. CDR3 size: 15 residues. V lost 5 bases, J lost 0 bases, and 3 bases stayed unmatched. The CDR3 protein is CASSPQGASTDTQYF. Here the CDR3 DNA reads TGTGCCAGCAGTCCACAGGGGGCAAGCACAGATACGCAGTATTTT.

This clonotype appeared a few times. The J gene is TRBJ2-3, the V gene TRBV28, with D possibly matching TRBD1 (6 bases). V was pared by 2 bases and J by 6 bases, with 21 bases between. The length of the CDR3 is 17 residues. Germline CDR1 MDHEN, CDR2 SYDVKM. The CDR3 reads CASSLKNFRQGTDTQYF. The CDR3 DNA follows: TGTGCCAGCAGTTTAAAAAACTTTAGGCAGGGGACCGATACGCAGTATTTT.

This clonotype was counted between two and nine times. The chain links TRBV28 to TRBJ2-1; the D gene is possibly TRBD1 (6 bases). In germline, CDR1 is MDHEN, CDR2 SYDVKM. Trimming pared 4 bases from V and 6 bases from J, leaving 19 bases between. There are 16 residues in the CDR3. The CDR3 protein is CASSSQLRTVANEQFF. The CDR3, as DNA: TGTGCCAGCAGTTCTCAGCTAAGGACAGTGGCCAATGAGCAGTTCTTC.

The chain has TRBV27 and TRBJ1-3; 8 nucleotides align to TRBD1. With 6 bases clipped from V and 1 base from J, the junction kept 2 bases outside the gene matches. This CDR3 spans 14 amino acids. Germline lookup yields CDR1 MNHEY and CDR2 SMNVEV (reference sequence). The CDR3 is CASRTGGSGNTIYF. The CDR3 DNA reads TGTGCCAGCAGAACAGGGGGGTCTGGAAACACCATATATTTT.

The chain has TRBV10-3 and TRBJ1-4; TRBD1 matches at 7 bases. With V trimmed by 6 bases and J by 0 bases, 1 base remained unmatched. CDR1 ENHRY and CDR2 SYGVKD come from the germline V gene. CDR3 size: 14 residues. CDR3 sequence reads: CAISDRATNEKLFF. CDR3 in DNA: TGTGCCATCAGCGACAGGGCAACTAATGAAAAACTGTTTTTT.

The chain links TRBV12-3 or TRBV12-4 to TRBJ2-5, with TRBD1 matching 8 bases. CDR3 length equals 14 residues. The trim removed 4 bases at V and 2 bases at J, leaving 3 bases unmatched. The CDR3 protein is CASSSGTGQETQYF. The CDR3, as DNA: TGTGCCAGCAGTTCCGGGACAGGACAAGAGACCCAGTACTTC.

The V gene is TRBV11-2, the J gene TRBJ1-2; D unclear. The germline gives CDR1 SGHAT, CDR2 FQNNGV. V lost 2 bases to trimming and J lost 3 bases, with 10 bases between them. This CDR3 spans 14 amino acids. CDR3 DNA sequence: TGTGCCAGCAGCTTATATATCAGTGACTATGGCTACACCTTC. Translation: CASSLYISDYGYTF.

The chain couples TRBV5-1 to TRBJ1-2; TRBD1 might be the D (6 bases). The germline V gene encodes CDR1 SGHRS and CDR2 YFSETQ. CDR3 length equals 15 residues. Trimming left V 1 base short and J 6 bases short, with 16 bases between. The CDR3 spells CASSLSQGILDGYTF. CDR3 sequence (DNA): TGCGCCAGCAGCTTGAGTCAGGGGATTCTAGATGGCTACACCTTC. Supplemented by reference TRBV5-1 and TRBJ1-2, the full variable domain reads KAGVTQTPRYLIKTRGQQVTLSCSPISGHRSVSWYQQTPGQGLQFLFEYFSETQRNKGNFPGRFSGRQFSNSRSEMNVSTLELGDSALYLCASSLSQGILDGYTFGSGTRLTVV.

The chain carries TRBV7-2 and TRBJ2-7, with D perhaps TRBD2 (6 bases). V lost 1 base and J lost 1, with 8 bases in between. Germline V gene data show CDR1 as SGHTA and CDR2 as FQGNSA. CDR3 length: 14 amino acids. The CDR3 sequence: CASSLGDFSYEQYF. In DNA, the CDR3 is TGTGCCAGCAGCTTAGGGGACTTTTCCTACGAGCAGTACTTC.

The chain has TRBV28 and TRBJ1-2; no clear D. CDR3 size: 12 residues. Germline CDR1 MDHEN, CDR2 SYDVKM. Trimming cost V 6 bases and J 7 bases, with 12 bases left between them. CDR3 in amino acids: CASRIEAAGYTF. The CDR3 DNA reads TGTGCCAGCAGAATCGAGGCGGCTGGCTACACCTTC.

This clonotype was recorded a few times. This chain connects TRBV5-1 to TRBJ2-2, with 9 bases fitting TRBD2. CDR3 size: 15 residues. The trim removed 7 bases at V and 6 bases at J, leaving 10 bases unmatched. CDR1 is SGHRS and CDR2 is YFSETQ in the germline V gene. DNA for the CDR3: TGCGCCAGCCGCTATCCCGGGACTAGCTCCGGGGAGCTGTTTTTT. Protein: CASRYPGTSSGELFF. The full variable domain, in which reference TRBV5-1 and TRBJ2-2 provide the parts outside the CDR3, is KAGVTQTPRYLIKTRGQQVTLSCSPISGHRSVSWYQQTPGQGLQFLFEYFSETQRNKGNFPGRFSGRQFSNSRSEMNVSTLELGDSALYLCASRYPGTSSGELFFGEGSRLTVL.

V and J are TRBV9 and TRBJ2-1, with TRBD1 matching 9 bases. The CDR3 covers 15 residues. V was pared by 0 bases and J by 4 bases, with 2 bases of the junction left unmatched. Germline V lookup: CDR1 SGDLS, CDR2 YYNGEE. The CDR3 is CASSVGDRDYNEQFF. The CDR3 DNA sequence: TGTGCCAGCAGCGTAGGGGACAGGGATTACAATGAGCAGTTCTTC. The whole variable domain, remainder taken from reference TRBV9 and TRBJ2-1, is DSGVTQTPKHLITATGQRVTLRCSPRSGDLSVYWYQQSLDQGLQFLIQYYNGEERAKGNILERFSAQQFPDLHSELNLSSLELGDSALYFCASSVGDRDYNEQFFGPGTRLTVL.

The chain uses TRBV28 and TRBJ2-1, with 12 bases identical to TRBD2. Germline lookup yields CDR1 MDHEN and CDR2 SYDVKM. J lost 2 bases, V lost 6 bases, and 5 bases had no gene match. CDR3 length: 16 residues. CDR3: CASRLAGGIPYNEQFF. The CDR3 region has the DNA TGTGCCAGCAGACTAGCGGGAGGTATCCCCTACAATGAGCAGTTCTTC.

V is TRBV12-3 or TRBV12-4 and J is TRBJ2-2; possibly TRBD1 for D (6 bases). This CDR3 spans 15 amino acids. V was clipped by 5 bases and J by 5 bases, with 15 bases between them. The DNA for the CDR3 is TGTGCCAGCAGTCCGACAGGTCCCTTAACCGGGGAGCTGTTTTTT. Encoded protein: CASSPTGPLTGELFF.

The chain recombines TRBV7-2 with TRBJ2-7, with 8 bases that match TRBD1. Germline-derived CDR1 and CDR2 are SGHTA and FQGNSA. CDR3 length: 12 residues. J gave up 7 bases and V 4 bases, and 3 bases lay outside the gene matches. In DNA, the CDR3 is TGTGCCAGCAGCTGGACAGGGAGGGAGCAGTACTTC. Translating it yields CASSWTGREQYF. The complete variable domain, with remaining parts taken from reference TRBV7-2 and TRBJ2-7, reads GAGVSQSPSNKVTEKGKDVELRCDPISGHTALYWYRQSLGQGLEFLIYFQGNSAPDKSGLPSDRFSAERTGGSVSTLTIQRTQQEDSAVYLCASSWTGREQYFGPGTRLTVT.

By its share, this clonotype is large. The gene calls are TRBV25-1 and TRBJ2-7; D is perhaps TRBD1 (7 bases). The CDR3 consists of 13 residues. The V and J ends lost 8 bases and 3 bases respectively, with 14 bases between them. CDR1 is MGHDK, CDR2 SYGVNS, per germline. CDR3 nucleotide sequence: TGTGCCAGCGGCGGGGACAGTAGCTACGAGCAGTACTTC. Its translation: CASGGDSSYEQYF.

The CDR3 nucleotides read TGTGCCAGCAGTTTTCAGCGGGGGTCCACAGATACGCAGTATTTT. Translating gives CASSFQRGSTDTQYF. The chain joins TRBV12-3 or TRBV12-4 to TRBJ2-3; 8 bases match TRBD2. This CDR3 has 15 amino acids. After removal of 3 bases from V and 2 bases from J, the junction contained 4 bases not matched to a gene.

This clonotype was picked up a small number of times. V usage is TRBV10-3 and J usage is TRBJ2-7; D remains unclear. Trimming shortened V by 6 bases and J by 6 bases, and 9 bases separated the two germline ends. The germline V gene has CDR1 ENHRY and CDR2 SYGVKD. This CDR3 comprises 11 residues. The CDR3 here is CAIRKDREQYF. The DNA of the CDR3 is TGTGCCATCAGGAAGGACCGCGAGCAGTACTTC.

Of note for this clonotype: At one end, the junction sequence differs from germline, possibly due to a read error. The rearrangement uses TRBV25-1 and TRBJ1-1, with a weak D call TRBD1 (6 bases). Germline CDR1 MGHDK, CDR2 SYGVNS. This CDR3 region has 16 residues. Written as DNA, the CDR3 is TGTGCCAGCAGTGATAGGGGGGCTCTCTTTAACACTGAGGCTTTCTTT. Amino acid sequence: CASSDRGALFNTEAFF. Together with reference TRBV25-1 and TRBJ1-1, the CDR3 gives the full variable domain: EADIYQTPRYLVIGTGKKITLECSQTMGHDKMYWYQQDPGMELHLIHYSYGVNSTEKGDLSSESTVSRIRTEHFPLTLESARPSHTSQYLCASSDRGALFNTEAFFGQGTRLTVV.

The chain is built from TRBV5-5 and TRBJ2-3; TRBD2 matches 8 bases. The CDR3 totals 17 residues. CDR1 is SGHKS and CDR2 is YYEKEE in the germline V gene (reference sequence). Trimming took 3 bases from V and 4 from J; bases not matched to a gene: 13. The CDR3 coding sequence is TGTGCCAGCAGCTGGAGTCGGGGGGGGGCCGAGGCAGATACGCAGTATTTT. Translated: CASSWSRGGAEADTQYF.

The rearrangement uses TRBV30 and TRBJ2-1; 8 bases line up with TRBD2. This CDR3 spans 15 amino acids. Germline V gives CDR1 GTSNPN, CDR2 SVGIG (reference sequence). V lost 1 base, J lost 8 bases, and 10 bases stayed unmatched. For the CDR3, the DNA is TGTGCCTGGAGTGGCGCCGGGACTAGAGTCGATGAGCAGTTCTTC. Translation gives CAWSGAGTRVDEQFF.

The V gene is TRBV24-1, the J gene TRBJ1-5; 8 bases map to TRBD1. Germline CDR1 reads KGHDR; CDR2 reads SFDVKD. Trimming removed 6 bases from V and 4 bases from J; junction bases left unmatched: 4. The CDR3 totals 14 residues. Here the CDR3 reads CATSLQGANQPQHF. In nucleotides, the CDR3 is TGTGCCACCAGTCTCCAGGGGGCGAATCAGCCCCAGCATTTT.

This clonotype has just one count. The rearrangement links TRBV6-2 or TRBV6-3 to TRBJ1-1; the D gene is possibly TRBD1 (5 bases). The V and J ends lost 3 bases and 1 base respectively, with 12 bases between them. Germline V CDR1 and CDR2: MNHEY, SVGEGT. The CDR3 length is 15 residues. In nucleotides, the CDR3 is TGTGCCAGCAGTTATTATCCGGGGCCGAACACTGAAGCTTTCTTT. This codes for CASSYYPGPNTEAFF.

The chain has TRBV14 and TRBJ2-3; TRBD2 agrees at 7 bases. Germline V gene sequence: CDR1 SGHDN, CDR2 FVKESK. Trimming cost V 5 bases and J 6 bases; bases outside gene matches: 20. This CDR3 spans 18 amino acids. In DNA, the CDR3 is TGTGCCAGCAGCAAAACAAACCTTAACCTAGCGGCCCCGGATACGCAGTATTTT. Translating gives CASSKTNLNLAAPDTQYF.

The gene calls are TRBV19 and TRBJ1-5; tentatively, D is TRBD1 (6 bases). CDR3 length: 14 amino acids. Germline V CDR1 and CDR2: LNHDA, SQIVND (reference sequence). V shed 9 bases and J shed 5 bases, with 17 bases lying between them. This CDR3 is CASSSRGTYQPQHF. The CDR3 DNA reads TGTGCCAGCTCTTCTAGGGGGACCTATCAGCCCCAGCATTTT.

The V call is TRBV13, the J call TRBJ1-1; TRBD1 matches 7 bases. The germline V gene has CDR1 PRHDT and CDR2 FYEKMQ (reference sequence). The CDR3 is 13 residues long. The V segment lost 6 bases and the J segment 5 bases; nucleotides outside the gene matches: 6. CDR3 nucleotides: TGTGCCAGCAGACCAACAGGGGTTACTGAAGCTTTCTTT. Protein: CASRPTGVTEAFF.

This clonotype was found a few times. The chain uses TRBV9 and TRBJ1-1; D is uncertain. Deletions cut 1 base from V and 4 bases from J, with 14 bases between. The CDR3 is 15 amino acids. Germline-derived CDR1 and CDR2 are SGDLS and YYNGEE. DNA for the CDR3: TGTGCCAGCAGCGTAAGCGACAAAGCGGGCACTGAAGCTTTCTTT. As protein: CASSVSDKAGTEAFF.